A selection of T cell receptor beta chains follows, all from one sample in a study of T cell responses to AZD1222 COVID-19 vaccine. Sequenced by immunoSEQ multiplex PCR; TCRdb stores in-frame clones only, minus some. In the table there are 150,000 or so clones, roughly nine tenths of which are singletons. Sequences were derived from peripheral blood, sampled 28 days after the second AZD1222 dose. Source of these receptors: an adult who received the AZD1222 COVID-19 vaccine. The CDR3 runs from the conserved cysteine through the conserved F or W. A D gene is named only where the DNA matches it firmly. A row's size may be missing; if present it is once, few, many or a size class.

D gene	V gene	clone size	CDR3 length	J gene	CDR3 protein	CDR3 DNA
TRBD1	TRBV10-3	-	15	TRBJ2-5	CAIRHRDRDKETQYF	TGTGCCATCAGACACCGGGACAGGGACAAGGAGACCCAGTACTTC
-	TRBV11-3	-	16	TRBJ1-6	CASSIGLGDRNSPLHF	TGTGCCAGCAGCATAGGGCTTGGAGACAGGAATTCACCCCTCCACTTT
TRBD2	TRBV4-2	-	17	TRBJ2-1	CASSQDRAGGPHNEQFF	TGTGCCAGCAGCCAAGATAGGGCGGGAGGGCCCCACAATGAGCAGTTCTTC
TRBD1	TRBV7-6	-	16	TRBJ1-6	CASSSRGAGGNSPLHF	TGTGCCAGCAGCTCCCGTGGGGCAGGGGGCAATTCACCCCTCCACTTT
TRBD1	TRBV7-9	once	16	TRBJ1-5	CASSQSGTGVNQPQHF	TGTGCCAGCAGCCAATCCGGGACAGGCGTGAATCAGCCCCAGCATTTT
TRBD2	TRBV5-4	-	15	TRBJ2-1	CASSPTSGSVNEQFF	TGTGCCAGCAGCCCGACTAGCGGGAGTGTCAATGAGCAGTTCTTC
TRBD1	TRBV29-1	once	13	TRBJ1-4	CREPGTGNEKLFF	TGCAGAGAGCCCGGGACAGGGAATGAAAAACTGTTTTTT
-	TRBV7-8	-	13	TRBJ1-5	CASSRDSNQPQHF	TGTGCCAGCAGCCGGGATAGCAATCAGCCCCAGCATTTT
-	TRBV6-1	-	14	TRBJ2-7	CASSELAVNYEQYF	TGTGCCAGCAGTGAATTAGCGGTAAACTACGAGCAGTACTTC
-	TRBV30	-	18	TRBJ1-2	CAWSVEGHPWRTNYGYTF	TGTGCCTGGAGTGTAGAGGGACACCCGTGGAGAACTAACTATGGCTACACCTTC
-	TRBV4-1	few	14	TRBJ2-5	CASSQGRGQETQYF	TGCGCCAGCAGCCAAGGTCGGGGCCAAGAGACCCAGTACTTC
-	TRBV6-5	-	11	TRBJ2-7	CASSFDYEQYF	TGTGCCAGCAGTTTCGATTACGAGCAGTACTTC
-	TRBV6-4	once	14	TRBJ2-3	CASHQGTLPDTQYF	TGTGCCAGCCATCAGGGGACGCTCCCAGATACGCAGTATTTT
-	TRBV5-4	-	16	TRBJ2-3	CASSLVSASGTDTQYF	TGTGCCAGCAGCTTGGTCAGCGCGAGCGGCACAGATACGCAGTATTTT